A selection of T cell receptor beta chains follows, all from one sample in a study of blood T cell repertoires in COVID-19. The repertoire was sequenced with immunoSEQ multiplex PCR; TCRdb's copy has only in-frame clones and lacks some. The sample has under 450,000 clones, 75% to 90% seen once; the top ten hold approximately 4.7%. Specimen: PBMCs or T cells enriched from blood (not recorded which). The origin of the receptors is a woman aged 45 to 65 who had recovered from COVID-19. The CDR3 runs from the conserved cysteine through the conserved F or W. The D gene is left open where the match is weak. The size of a clone is reported for some rows only, either as once, few or many, or as a class for expanded clones.

abundance: NA
d_gene: NA
v_gene: TRBV19
j_gene: TRBJ1-1
CDR3nt: TGTGCCAGTACCGACGGGGGGGGAAAGACTGAAGCTTTCTTT
CDR3aa: CASTDGGGKTEAFF

abundance: NA
d_gene: NA
v_gene: TRBV30
j_gene: TRBJ1-1
CDR3nt: TGTGCCTGGAGGGCAGGGGAGGGAAACACTGAAGCTTTCTTT
CDR3aa: CAWRAGEGNTEAFF

abundance: NA
d_gene: NA
v_gene: TRBV7-2
j_gene: TRBJ2-3
CDR3nt: TGTGCCAGCAGCTTGGCGGGCCGCACAGATACGCAGTATTTT
CDR3aa: CASSLAGRTDTQYF

abundance: few
d_gene: TRBD1
v_gene: TRBV19
j_gene: TRBJ2-5
CDR3nt: TGTGCCAGTAGTAAAAACAGGGGAGAGACCCAGTACTTC
CDR3aa: CASSKNRGETQYF

abundance: few
d_gene: TRBD1
v_gene: TRBV15
j_gene: TRBJ1-5
CDR3nt: TGTGCCACCAGCAAAGGACAGGGCCGCAATCAGCCCCAGCATTTT
CDR3aa: CATSKGQGRNQPQHF

abundance: NA
d_gene: TRBD2
v_gene: TRBV7-2
j_gene: TRBJ2-1
CDR3nt: TGTGCCAGCAGCTTACAGTCTAGCGGCTTCAATGAGCAGTTCTTC
CDR3aa: CASSLQSSGFNEQFF

abundance: NA
d_gene: NA
v_gene: TRBV12-3/TRBV12-4
j_gene: TRBJ1-2
CDR3nt: TGTGCCAGCAGCCCAAGGGGGAGGGATGGCTACACCTTC
CDR3aa: CASSPRGRDGYTF

abundance: NA
d_gene: NA
v_gene: TRBV21-1
j_gene: TRBJ2-1
CDR3nt: TGTGCCAGCATTCCAACAGGGAGAGCTCAGGGAGTGGATGGGAAGCAGTTCTTC
CDR3aa: CASIPTGRAQGVDGKQFF

abundance: NA
d_gene: NA
v_gene: TRBV11-3
j_gene: TRBJ2-1
CDR3nt: TGTGCCAGCAGCCCTCAGGGGAATGAGCAGTTCTTC
CDR3aa: CASSPQGNEQFF

abundance: NA
d_gene: NA
v_gene: TRBV29-1
j_gene: TRBJ1-2
CDR3nt: TGCAGCGCGGAGGGGTTGGGCTATGGCTACACCTTC
CDR3aa: CSAEGLGYGYTF

abundance: NA
d_gene: TRBD2
v_gene: TRBV7-2
j_gene: TRBJ2-1
CDR3nt: TGTGCCAGCAGCTGGGCTAGCGGGGGGACTAATGAGCAGTTCTTC
CDR3aa: CASSWASGGTNEQFF

abundance: NA
d_gene: TRBD1
v_gene: TRBV29-1
j_gene: TRBJ1-1
CDR3nt: TGCAGCGTTGAGTCGGGGACAGTGAACACTGAAGCTTTCTTT
CDR3aa: CSVESGTVNTEAFF

abundance: few
d_gene: TRBD2
v_gene: TRBV18
j_gene: TRBJ2-7
CDR3nt: TGTGCCAGCTCACCCCAGCGGGAGGGTCCCTACGAGCAGTACTTC
CDR3aa: CASSPQREGPYEQYF

abundance: NA
d_gene: TRBD2
v_gene: TRBV9
j_gene: TRBJ2-7
CDR3nt: TGTGCCAGCAGCGTAGCTACATGGACTAGCGGGGGTCCCAGGAGCTCCTACGAGCAGTACTTC
CDR3aa: CASSVATWTSGGPRSSYEQYF

abundance: NA
d_gene: NA
v_gene: TRBV19
j_gene: TRBJ2-2
CDR3nt: TGTGCCAGTACCCCGGGACTTACCGTCGGGGAGCTGTTTTTT
CDR3aa: CASTPGLTVGELFF

abundance: NA
d_gene: NA
v_gene: TRBV7-8
j_gene: TRBJ1-5
CDR3nt: TGTGCCAGCAGCTCCGACGGGGTCAGCAATCAGCCCCAGCATTTT
CDR3aa: CASSSDGVSNQPQHF

abundance: NA
d_gene: TRBD1
v_gene: TRBV7-2
j_gene: TRBJ2-1
CDR3nt: TGTGCCAGCAGCTTAGCCAGTAGAGGAGGGACAGGGAGCTCCTACAATGAGCAGTTCTTC
CDR3aa: CASSLASRGGTGSSYNEQFF

abundance: NA
d_gene: TRBD2
v_gene: TRBV19
j_gene: TRBJ2-1
CDR3nt: TGTGCCAGTAGTATAGGGCTAGCGGGAGGGAGGCCCCCCTACAATGAGCAGTTCTTC
CDR3aa: CASSIGLAGGRPPYNEQFF

abundance: NA
d_gene: NA
v_gene: TRBV21-1
j_gene: TRBJ2-7
CDR3nt: TGTGCCAGCAGCAGCCTCTACCGGGACAGAGGTTGCGAGCAGTACTTC
CDR3aa: CASSSLYRDRGCEQYF

abundance: NA
d_gene: TRBD2
v_gene: TRBV5-6
j_gene: TRBJ2-1
CDR3nt: TGTGCCAGCAGCCCGTTGGCAGCGGGGGTCCTCCTCACTGAGCAGTTCTTC
CDR3aa: CASSPLAAGVLLTEQFF

abundance: many
d_gene: NA
v_gene: TRBV5-6
j_gene: TRBJ1-3
CDR3nt: TGTGCCAGCAGCCTGGACAGTGGAAACACCATATATTTT
CDR3aa: CASSLDSGNTIYF

abundance: few
d_gene: NA
v_gene: TRBV4-3
j_gene: TRBJ1-5
CDR3nt: TGCGCCAGCAGCCAAGATCTGAGGCAGCCCCAGCATTTT
CDR3aa: CASSQDLRQPQHF

abundance: NA
d_gene: NA
v_gene: TRBV28
j_gene: TRBJ1-2
CDR3nt: TGTGCCAGCAAGTTTACCCAATCGCCGGACTATGGCTACACCTTC
CDR3aa: CASKFTQSPDYGYTF

abundance: NA
d_gene: NA
v_gene: TRBV5-1
j_gene: TRBJ1-1
CDR3nt: TGCGCCAGCGGACTGGGGGGATTGAACACTGAAGCTTTCTTT
CDR3aa: CASGLGGLNTEAFF

abundance: NA
d_gene: TRBD1
v_gene: TRBV4-2
j_gene: TRBJ1-6
CDR3nt: TGTGCCAGCGGACAGGAGATGACTTGGCCCCTCCACTTT
CDR3aa: CASGQEMTWPLHF

abundance: NA
d_gene: TRBD1
v_gene: TRBV27
j_gene: TRBJ2-2
CDR3nt: TGTGCCAGCGGTCGGGACAGGGGAATAACCGGGGAGCTGTTTTTT
CDR3aa: CASGRDRGITGELFF

abundance: NA
d_gene: NA
v_gene: TRBV7-9
j_gene: TRBJ1-6
CDR3nt: TGTGCCAGCAGCCCCCCCGGGACTGCTCTTTCACCCCTCCACTTT
CDR3aa: CASSPPGTALSPLHF

abundance: NA
d_gene: NA
v_gene: TRBV4-3
j_gene: TRBJ1-3
CDR3nt: TGCGCCAGCAGCCAATCTGTCTCTGGAAACACCATATATTTT
CDR3aa: CASSQSVSGNTIYF

abundance: NA
d_gene: NA
v_gene: TRBV7-9
j_gene: TRBJ2-5
CDR3nt: TGTGCCAGCAGCTTAGCGCGGAGAGGAGGAGAGACCCAGTACTTC
CDR3aa: CASSLARRGGETQYF

abundance: NA
d_gene: TRBD1
v_gene: TRBV6-1
j_gene: TRBJ1-2
CDR3nt: TGTGCCAGCAGTGAGAACAGGGGGAGAGATGGCTACACCTTC
CDR3aa: CASSENRGRDGYTF

abundance: NA
d_gene: NA
v_gene: TRBV2
j_gene: TRBJ2-5
CDR3nt: TGTGCCAGCAGTGGTCTGGAGGAGACCCAGTACTTC
CDR3aa: CASSGLEETQYF

abundance: NA
d_gene: TRBD1
v_gene: TRBV5-1
j_gene: TRBJ2-1
CDR3nt: TGCGCCAGCAGCCACGAGACAGGGATGGATGAGCAGTTCTTC
CDR3aa: CASSHETGMDEQFF

abundance: NA
d_gene: NA
v_gene: TRBV27
j_gene: TRBJ1-1
CDR3nt: TGTGCCAGCGGAGGAACTGCAGCGAACACTGAAGCTTTCTTT
CDR3aa: CASGGTAANTEAFF

abundance: NA
d_gene: NA
v_gene: TRBV9
j_gene: TRBJ2-5
CDR3nt: TGTGCCAGCAGCGTAGGCCAGAGGGGGAGACAAGAGACCCAGTACTTC
CDR3aa: CASSVGQRGRQETQYF